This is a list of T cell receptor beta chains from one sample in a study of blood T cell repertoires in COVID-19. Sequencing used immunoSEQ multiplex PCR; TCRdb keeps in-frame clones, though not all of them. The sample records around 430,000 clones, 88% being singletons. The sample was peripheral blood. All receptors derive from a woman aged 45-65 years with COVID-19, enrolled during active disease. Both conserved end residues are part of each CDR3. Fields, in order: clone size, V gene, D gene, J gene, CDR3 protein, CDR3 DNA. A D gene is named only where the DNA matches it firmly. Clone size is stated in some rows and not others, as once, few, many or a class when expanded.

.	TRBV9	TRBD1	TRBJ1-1	CASSSTGTGVIEAFF	TGTGCCAGCAGCTCCACCGGGACAGGGGTAATTGAAGCTTTCTTT
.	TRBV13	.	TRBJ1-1	CASSRGPGGTEAFF	TGTGCCAGCAGCCGTGGCCCTGGGGGGACTGAAGCTTTCTTT
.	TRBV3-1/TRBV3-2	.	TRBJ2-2	CASNFNTGELFF	TGTGCCAGCAACTTCAACACCGGGGAGCTGTTTTTT
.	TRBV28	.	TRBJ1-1	CASTSTRGTEAFF	TGTGCCAGCACCTCAACCCGGGGCACTGAAGCTTTCTTT
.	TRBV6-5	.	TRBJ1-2	CASSHGGWPGYTF	TGTGCCAGCAGCCATGGAGGGTGGCCTGGCTACACCTTC
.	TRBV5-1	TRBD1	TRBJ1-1	CASSSQTGGTEAFF	TGCGCCAGCAGCTCACAGACAGGGGGCACTGAAGCTTTCTTT
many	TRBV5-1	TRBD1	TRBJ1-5	CASSRDSYQPQHF	TGCGCCAGCAGTCGGGACAGTTATCAGCCCCAGCATTTT
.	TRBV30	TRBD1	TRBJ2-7	CAWSPGTGFSHEQYF	TGTGCCTGGAGCCCCGGGACAGGGTTTTCGCACGAGCAGTACTTC
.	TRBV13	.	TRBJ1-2	CASSLGSYGYTF	TGTGCCAGCAGCTTAGGGTCGTATGGCTACACCTTC
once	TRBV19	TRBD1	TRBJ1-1	CASSRRDRGNTEAFF	TGTGCCAGTAGTCGGCGGGACAGGGGGAACACTGAAGCTTTCTTT
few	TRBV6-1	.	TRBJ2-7	CASSEGVSGSNTYEQYF	TGTGCCAGCAGTGAAGGGGTTTCAGGGTCCAATACCTACGAGCAGTACTTC
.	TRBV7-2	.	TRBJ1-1	CASSSLRGGTEAFF	TGTGCCAGCAGCTCGCTAAGGGGCGGCACTGAAGCTTTCTTT
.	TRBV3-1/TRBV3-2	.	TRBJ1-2	CASSQGLGDGYTF	TGTGCCAGCAGCCAAGGTTTAGGAGACGGCTACACCTTC